The clone carrying this T cell receptor beta chain was seen a single time. Its specificity is not known. Extraction and reverse transcription of RNA yielded cDNA as the sequencing template. The method was immunoSEQ multiplex PCR; TCRdb's version includes in-frame clones alone and lacks a portion of them. The sample includes roughly 100,000 clones, around three fifths of them seen just once. V lost 2 bases, J lost 1 base, and 7 bases stayed unmatched. The CDR3 runs 15 residues. Germline CDR1 reads GTSNPN; CDR2 reads SVGIG (reference sequence). This sample is drawn from a study of CD8+ T cells in alopecia areata. Overall study findings and caveats: Normal skin's resident alphabeta T cells are also sequenced in scalp samples. Lesional tissue from the scalp (especially in alopecia totalis/universalis) showed higher clonality than normal scalp.

This chain uses TRBV30 with TRBJ1-2; 7 bases fit TRBD1. The sample consisted of CD4+ T cells sorted from blood. The sequence was collected from a human donor in good health. In DNA, the CDR3 is TGTGCCTGGAGTTCCCCGACAGGGATTAACTATGGCTACACCTTC. As protein: CAWSSPTGINYGYTF.